A selection of T cell receptor beta chains follows, all from one sample in a study of identifying expanded T cells in peripheral blood. The assay was immunoSEQ multiplex PCR, and TCRdb's table has in-frame clones only and misses some. The sample shows about 100,000 clones, around 88% of them seen only once. The sample taken for sequencing was blood. The receptor set was obtained from a person aged 18-70 years in good health. The CDR3 runs from the conserved cysteine through the conserved F or W. Each record gives: V gene, clone size, D gene, J gene, CDR3 protein, CDR3 DNA. D genes are given only for firm matches. For some rows the clone size is stated as once, few or many, or as a class when expanded; others skip it.

TRBV5-4	.	TRBD2	TRBJ2-5	CASSPLGGGYQTQYF	TGTGCCAGCAGCCCCCTCGGGGGGGGGTATCAGACCCAGTACTTC
TRBV13	once	.	TRBJ2-3	CASSPETRARDTQYF	TGTGCCAGCAGCCCCGAGACCCGGGCCCGGGATACGCAGTATTTT
TRBV6-5	.	.	TRBJ1-2	CASTPRGHSSYGYTF	TGTGCCAGCACCCCGAGGGGCCACTCGTCCTATGGCTACACCTTC
TRBV7-9	.	.	TRBJ1-3	CASSHQGRSGNTIYF	TGTGCCAGCAGCCACCAGGGCCGCTCTGGAAACACCATATATTTT
TRBV4-1	.	TRBD2	TRBJ2-2	CASRLRGERGVTGELFF	TGCGCCAGCAGGTTAAGAGGAGAGCGGGGGGTAACCGGGGAGCTGTTTTTT
TRBV27	.	TRBD1	TRBJ1-2	CASSPGQGILHPMGGYTF	TGTGCCAGCAGTCCCGGACAGGGGATACTCCACCCTATGGGAGGCTACACCTTC
TRBV5-1	.	TRBD1	TRBJ1-2	CASSLFHSSDRGSGYTF	TGCGCCAGCAGCTTGTTCCACTCCTCGGACAGGGGAAGTGGCTACACCTTC
TRBV18	few	.	TRBJ2-1	CASSHNRQDNEQFF	TGTGCCAGCTCACACAACCGACAGGACAATGAGCAGTTCTTC
TRBV28	.	.	TRBJ1-2	CASSLSTDRFNNYGYTF	TGTGCCAGCAGTTTATCCACGGACAGATTCAATAACTATGGCTACACCTTC
TRBV4-3	.	.	TRBJ1-2	CASGAGSNYGYTF	TGCGCCAGCGGGGCAGGGTCTAACTATGGCTACACCTTC
TRBV28	.	.	TRBJ2-7	CASSTNGYEQYF	TGTGCCAGCAGCACAAACGGTTACGAGCAGTACTTC
TRBV2	.	.	TRBJ2-7	CASGEPRALTYEQYF	TGTGCCAGCGGCGAACCCCGGGCCCTTACCTACGAGCAGTACTTC
TRBV10-2	.	.	TRBJ1-5	CASSDRGGNQPQHF	TGCGCCAGCAGTGATCGGGGGGGAAATCAGCCCCAGCATTTT
TRBV27	few	TRBD1	TRBJ2-7	CASSFRGNSYEQYF	TGTGCCAGCAGTTTCAGGGGGAACTCCTACGAGCAGTACTTC
TRBV7-8	once	TRBD1	TRBJ1-1	CASSLEGQGRTEAFF	TGTGCCAGCAGCTTAGAGGGACAGGGAAGGACTGAAGCTTTCTTT
TRBV29-1	.	TRBD2	TRBJ2-3	CSVSGGRPHADTQYF	TGCAGCGTTTCGGGGGGACGCCCGCACGCAGATACGCAGTATTTT
TRBV9	.	.	TRBJ1-1	CASSPDMNTEAFF	TGTGCCAGCAGCCCCGACATGAACACTGAAGCTTTCTTT
TRBV4-1	.	.	TRBJ2-3	CASSHPDRGTDTQYF	TGCGCCAGCAGCCATCCCGACCGGGGCACAGATACGCAGTATTTT
TRBV9	.	.	TRBJ1-1	CASSQGTAKPKAFF	TGTGCCAGCAGCCAGGGGACGGCTAAACCAAAAGCTTTCTTT
TRBV28	.	.	TRBJ1-2	CASSLIPEGPAYGYTF	TGTGCCAGCAGTTTAATCCCAGAGGGACCGGCCTATGGCTACACCTTC
TRBV9	.	TRBD1	TRBJ2-7	CASRRGDRSVDEQYF	TGTGCCAGCAGGAGAGGGGACAGGTCGGTTGACGAGCAGTACTTC
TRBV5-1	once	.	TRBJ1-4	CASSLGQGATNEKLFF	TGCGCCAGCAGCCTCGGGCAGGGTGCAACTAATGAAAAACTGTTTTTT
TRBV4-1	.	.	TRBJ2-7	CASTPSWGASGEQYF	TGCGCCAGCACTCCGAGTTGGGGGGCATCCGGCGAGCAGTACTTC
TRBV6-6	.	.	TRBJ2-3	CASIRELPLADTQYF	TGTGCCAGCATTAGGGAACTTCCTCTAGCAGATACGCAGTATTTT
TRBV6-4	.	.	TRBJ2-6	CASSQTHSGANVLTF	TGTGCCAGCAGTCAGACTCATTCTGGGGCCAACGTCCTGACTTTC
TRBV4-1	.	.	TRBJ1-1	CASSQDFQNTEAFF	TGCGCCAGCAGCCAAGACTTCCAGAACACTGAAGCTTTCTTT
TRBV6-1	.	TRBD1	TRBJ1-6	CASSREGQMPGPLHF	TGTGCCAGCAGTCGGGAGGGACAGATGCCCGGTCCCCTCCACTTT
TRBV19	.	.	TRBJ1-2	CASSIGFGGYTF	TGTGCCAGTAGTATTGGGTTCGGAGGCTACACCTTC
TRBV11-2	.	.	TRBJ2-7	CASSLGGEEQYF	TGTGCCAGCAGCTTAGGGGGAGAGGAGCAGTACTTC
TRBV6-5	.	TRBD1	TRBJ1-1	CASSYQTGATNTEAFF	TGTGCCAGCAGTTACCAGACAGGGGCGACGAACACTGAAGCTTTCTTT
TRBV29-1	.	.	TRBJ1-1	CSVGAEAFF	TGCAGCGTTGGGGCGGAAGCTTTCTTT
TRBV10-3	.	.	TRBJ2-5	CAISDLKDQGGKETQYF	TGTGCCATCAGTGACCTCAAGGACCAAGGAGGGAAAGAGACCCAGTACTTC
TRBV4-1	.	.	TRBJ1-4	CASSQFPSGLGRTNEKLFF	TGCGCCAGCAGCCAATTTCCTTCAGGTCTGGGCCGAACTAATGAAAAACTGTTTTTT
TRBV6-1	.	.	TRBJ2-7	CASWDGGYEQYF	TGTGCCAGCTGGGACGGGGGCTACGAGCAGTACTTC
TRBV6-5	.	TRBD2	TRBJ2-7	CASSASGLPEQYF	TGTGCCAGCAGCGCTAGCGGGCTTCCGGAGCAGTACTTC
TRBV6-1	.	.	TRBJ2-2	CASSDLRGGGELFF	TGTGCCAGCAGTGATCTGCGTGGCGGCGGGGAGCTGTTTTTT
TRBV5-4	once	TRBD1	TRBJ2-6	CASNFQGDVLTF	TGTGCCAGCAATTTTCAGGGGGACGTCCTGACTTTC
TRBV7-9	.	TRBD2	TRBJ2-1	CASSTGGGPSYNEQFF	TGTGCCAGCAGCACGGGAGGGGGTCCCTCCTACAATGAGCAGTTCTTC
TRBV6-6	once	.	TRBJ2-7	CASSPYYEQYF	TGTGCCAGCAGTCCTTACTACGAGCAGTACTTC
TRBV28	.	.	TRBJ1-2	CASSLSVDNYGYTF	TGTGCCAGCAGTTTATCGGTGGACAACTATGGCTACACCTTC
TRBV5-4	.	.	TRBJ1-2	CASSSRIQGNDGYTF	TGTGCCAGCAGCTCACGTATACAGGGTAATGATGGCTACACCTTC
TRBV10-2	.	TRBD1	TRBJ2-3	CATGPDRGGADTQYF	TGCGCCACGGGTCCGGACAGGGGAGGGGCAGATACGCAGTATTTT
TRBV5-4	once	TRBD1	TRBJ1-1	CASSQDRAFNTEAFF	TGTGCCAGCAGCCAGGACAGGGCGTTTAACACTGAAGCTTTCTTT
TRBV11-3	once	.	TRBJ2-7	CASSLDVEGEDEQYF	TGTGCCAGCAGCTTAGATGTAGAAGGGGAGGACGAGCAGTACTTC
TRBV11-2	.	.	TRBJ2-1	CASSPPTADEQFF	TGTGCCAGCAGCCCACCGACGGCCGATGAGCAGTTCTTC
TRBV7-9	.	.	TRBJ1-4	CASSLLGTTNEKLFF	TGTGCCAGCAGCTTACTAGGGACGACTAATGAAAAACTGTTTTTT
TRBV7-6	.	.	TRBJ1-5	CASRIRRGPLNQPQHF	TGTGCCAGCAGGATTAGAAGAGGGCCACTCAATCAGCCCCAGCATTTT
TRBV4-1	.	.	TRBJ1-1	CASSQELIRNTEAFF	TGCGCCAGCAGCCAAGAACTTATAAGGAACACTGAAGCTTTCTTT
TRBV4-3	.	TRBD1	TRBJ1-3	CASSRGQGSSGNTIYF	TGCGCCAGCAGCCGAGGACAGGGATCTTCCGGAAACACCATATATTTT